This T cell receptor beta chain derives from a study of T cell changes during pregnancy in multiple sclerosis. Profiled with immunoSEQ multiplex PCR; TCRdb holds only in-frame clones, not every one. The repertoire includes around 50,000 clones, 85% to 95% of them detected once, and 0.55% to 0.65% sits in the top ten. Germline loops: CDR1 SGHRS, CDR2 YFSETQ. This CDR3 region has 13 residues. Trimming removed 4 bases from V and 3 bases from J; junction bases left unmatched: 3. The receptor comes from a female donor in good health, enrolled as a control in a pregnancy study. The material was CD4+ T cells from peripheral blood mononuclear cells, obtained after pregnancy. V and J are TRBV5-1 and TRBJ1-1, with 7 positions matching TRBD1. The CDR3 loop is CASSPTGYTEAFF. The CDR3 bases are TGCGCCAGCAGCCCGACAGGGTACACTGAAGCTTTCTTT.